These 3 T cell receptor beta chains share one sample of origin, sequenced in a study of blood T cell repertoires in COVID-19. Here immunoSEQ multiplex PCR was the method, and the copy in TCRdb shows in-frame clones only, minus some. The sample has some 20,000 clones, roughly 86% seen once. The material sequenced was peripheral blood. These receptors all stem from a human donor in a cohort sampled during active COVID-19.

J is TRBJ2-1 and V is TRBV7-8; a weak D match, TRBD1 (5 bases). The CDR3 runs 15 residues. Germline loops: CDR1 SGHVS, CDR2 FQNEAQ. Trimming removed 5 bases from V and 4 bases from J, with 15 bases in between. CDR3 loop: CASSPGAGAYNEQFF. DNA of the CDR3: TGTGCCAGCAGCCCCGGAGCTGGGGCATACAATGAGCAGTTCTTC.

The J gene is TRBJ2-7, the V gene TRBV6-5; 7 bases map to TRBD1. CDR3 size: 14 residues. J gave up 3 bases and V 7 bases, and 9 bases lay outside the gene matches. Germline V CDR1 and CDR2: MNHEY, SVGAGI. CDR3: CASTRQGVFYEQYF. Here the CDR3 DNA reads TGTGCCAGCACTCGTCAGGGGGTTTTCTACGAGCAGTACTTC.

This chain links TRBV5-1 with TRBJ1-6, with 7 bases aligning to TRBD1. CDR3 length equals 14 residues. Germline V CDR1 and CDR2: SGHRS, YFSETQ. J lost 10 bases, V lost 4 bases, and 8 bases had no gene match. In DNA, the CDR3 is TGCGCCAGCAGCCTGGGACAGCATGGATCACCCCTCCACTTT. The encoded protein is CASSLGQHGSPLHF.